This TCR beta chain was profiled in a study of blood T cell repertoires in COVID-19 (dated by TCRdb to about 2020). At the level of the whole study: Samples covering the acute and convalescent phases of COVID-19 were provided by collaborators in the United States, Italy and Spain. HLA class I and class II types, where available, came from metadata supplied by the sample provider rather than from assay-based typing. A freely available public database, intended as a resource for researchers studying the immune response to SARS-CoV-2, is where the repertoires were released. The dataset comprised deeply sampled blood TCRbeta repertoires from subjects exposed to, actively infected with, or recovered from COVID-19. The prospective study material was composed of cDNA or gDNA derived from T cells, B-cell-depleted T cells, or PBMCs. The samples were drawn from the first 160 participants of the ongoing ImmuneRACE study and from 950 to 1,500 subjects provided by 6 global collaborators. The sample metadata nearly always contained a de-identified subject ID, COVID-19 status, age in years and sex.

From the cysteine through the phenylalanine, the CDR3 covers 15 amino acids. Of the read, only the CDR3 DNA is kept; its 45 bases are in frame from base 1. The germline V gene gives CDR1 as SGHTA and CDR2 as FQGNSA. V drops 5 bases and J drops 0 bases, leaving 11 bases in between. Each collaborating institution followed its own protocols to collect whole blood in K2EDTA tubes. For TCRbeta analysis, collaborators shipped samples as frozen whole blood, isolated PBMCs, or DNA extracted from either of those sample types. As regards this clone: Its antigen target is currently unknown. Per-base quality was not reported, and no clone a single base away is much larger than it.

Here is what the overall study found, with its caveats: The amount of clinical and demographic metadata varied by source and participant and was provided uncurated.

TCRbeta CDR3 regions were amplified from genomic DNA by means of the immunoSEQ Assay, a bias-controlled multiplex PCR. The authors processed their data as follows. The number of nucleated cells in each sample was estimated by amplification of reference gene primers within the assay. To quantify the absolute abundance of each unique TCRbeta CDR3 rearrangement, sequence reads were collapsed and filtered. For each sample, productive Simpson clonality was calculated as the square root of Simpson's diversity index over productive rearrangements. In TCRdb, the immuneACCESS table is reduced to in-frame sequences with V and J assigned. These tables do not hold every clone; where another copy was compared, an unresolved V gene accounts for under half, and the others remain unexplained. V and J calls and clone size are as listed in that table; D and trimming were resolved from the DNA. The sample table records tens of thousands of clones; 80% to 90% of these occur just once. The ten largest clones capture 9% to 15% of the sample.

Sample: peripheral blood. This chain is built from TRBV7-2 and TRBJ1-3, with TRBD1 as a weak D call on 6 bases. This TCR was recovered from a human donor in a cohort sampled during active COVID-19. DNA sequence: TGTGCCAGCAGCCAGAGGACAGCCTCTGGAAACACCATATATTTT. This translates into CASSQRTASGNTIYF.